A single sample gave rise to the 31 T cell receptor beta chains below, sequenced in a study of T-cell reconstitution after alpha-beta-depleted transplantation in children. Unique molecular identifiers were used in preparing the TCRbeta library. MiXCR, applied by TCRdb to the PCR reads, yields one record per CDR3 protein. Found here are approximately 500,000 distinct CDR3 sequences, 8% to 11% of them singletons; the top ten hold around 2%. Source: PBMCs, taken before TCRalphabeta/CD19-depleted stem cell transplant. Receptor source: a child under 10 years old with inherited bone marrow failure, due to receive a stem cell transplant.

This clonotype was recorded at least ten times. The rearrangement joins TRBV15 to TRBJ2-1; D is ambiguous. Germline CDR1 reads LNHNV; CDR2 reads YYDKDF (reference sequence). Trimming left V 0 bases short and J 7 bases short, with 10 bases between. This CDR3 comprises 14 residues. For the CDR3, the DNA is TGTGCCACCAGCAGAGATACCATAAGGAATGAGCAGTTCTTC. Amino acids: CATSRDTIRNEQFF. The full variable domain, its missing parts supplied by reference TRBV15 and TRBJ2-1, is DAMVIQNPRYQVTQFGKPVTLSCSQTLNHNVMYWYQQKSSQAPKLLFHYYDKDFNNEADTPDNFQSRRPNTSFCFLDIRSPGLGDTAMYLCATSRDTIRNEQFFGPGTRLTVL.

This clonotype has a handful of counts. The genes are TRBV12-3 or TRBV12-4 and TRBJ1-1, with 7 bases lining up with TRBD1. The trim removed 6 bases at V and 4 bases at J, leaving 11 bases unmatched. The CDR3 extends over 15 amino acids. This CDR3 reads CASRIGTDWGTEAFF. CDR3 bases: TGTGCCAGCAGGATCGGGACAGACTGGGGCACTGAAGCTTTCTTT.

There are many counts of this clonotype. The chain employs TRBV28 and TRBJ1-1; 10 nucleotides align to TRBD1. The V segment lost 6 bases and the J segment 11 bases; nucleotides outside the gene matches: 12. CDR3 length equals 14 residues. CDR1 and CDR2 from the germline V gene are MDHEN and SYDVKM. The CDR3 reads CASSQTGGLSGAFF. The CDR3 coding sequence is TGTGCCAGCAGCCAGACAGGGGGCTTGTCGGGCGCTTTCTTT. The full variable domain, rest sourced from reference TRBV28 and TRBJ1-1, is DVKVTQSSRYLVKRTGEKVFLECVQDMDHENMFWYRQDPGLGLRLIYFSYDVKMKEKGDIPEGYSVSREKKERFSLILESASTNQTSMYLCASSQTGGLSGAFFGQGTRLTVV.

The CDR3 DNA follows: TGTGCCAGCAGCCAAGATCGTTGGACAGGGAGCGACGAGCAGTACTTC. It codes for CASSQDRWTGSDEQYF. The chain combines TRBV14 with TRBJ2-7; 8 bases agree with TRBD1. The CDR3 is made up of 16 amino acids. V shed 0 bases and J 5 bases; nucleotides not matched to a gene: 9. Germline V lookup: CDR1 SGHDN, CDR2 FVKESK.

This clonotype appeared many times. The V gene is TRBV15, the J gene TRBJ2-7; no clear D gene. CDR1 and CDR2 from the germline V gene are LNHNV and YYDKDF (reference sequence). V was clipped by 2 bases and J by 0 bases, with 8 bases between them. The CDR3 length is 14 residues. CDR3 residues: CATSRPTGSYEQYF. The CDR3 DNA is TGTGCCACCAGCAGACCGACGGGCTCCTACGAGCAGTACTTC. Looking up the rest from reference TRBV15 and TRBJ2-7 gives the full variable domain: DAMVIQNPRYQVTQFGKPVTLSCSQTLNHNVMYWYQQKSSQAPKLLFHYYDKDFNNEADTPDNFQSRRPNTSFCFLDIRSPGLGDTAMYLCATSRPTGSYEQYFGPGTRLTVT.

This clonotype has ten or more counts. The chain uses TRBV10-2 and TRBJ1-4; D perhaps matches TRBD1 (5 bases). Germline CDR1 is WSHSY and CDR2 is SAAADI. V was trimmed by 8 bases and J by 3 bases, leaving 10 bases between them. The CDR3 sequence is 13 residues long. DNA of the CDR3: TGCGCCAGCCGGGGCGGACCTAATGAAAAACTGTTTTTT. It translates to CASRGGPNEKLFF.

This clonotype was seen many times. The V call is TRBV30, the J call TRBJ2-4, with D maybe TRBD2 (6 bases). The CDR3 is 13 residues long. The ends were cut back, 8 bases at V and 0 bases at J, with 11 bases in the middle. Germline CDR1 reads GTSNPN; CDR2 reads SVGIG (reference sequence). CDR3 sequence (DNA): TGTGCCCGAGAGGGACTAGCCAAAAACATTCAGTACTTC. Translated, it gives CAREGLAKNIQYF.

The chain uses TRBV5-1 and TRBJ2-1; 7 bases fit TRBD1. Trimming at V came to 0 bases and at J to 0 bases, leaving 9 bases not matched to a gene. Germline lookup yields CDR1 SGHRS and CDR2 YFSETQ. The length of the CDR3 is 18 residues. The DNA for the CDR3 is TGCGCCAGCAGCTTGGGGTTACAGGGGTTTAGCTCCTACAATGAGCAGTTCTTC. Its translation: CASSLGLQGFSSYNEQFF.

The chain joins TRBV7-4 to TRBJ2-5, with D tentatively TRBD1 or TRBD2 (5 bases each). The CDR3 extends over 10 amino acids. Germline assignment: CDR1 SGHVT and CDR2 SQSDAQ. Trimming pared 6 bases from V and 7 bases from J, leaving 6 bases between. This chain's CDR3 is CASSGGTQYF. CDR3 bases: TGTGCCAGCAGTGGGGGGACCCAGTACTTC.

This clonotype was recorded many times. This sequence joins TRBV24-1 and TRBJ2-3; 8 nucleotides line up with TRBD1. After removal of 4 bases from V and 5 bases from J, the junction contained 4 bases not matched to a gene. Germline V gene data show CDR1 as KGHDR and CDR2 as SFDVKD. CDR3 length: 14 amino acids. DNA of the CDR3: TGTGCCACCAGTGACCCTACAGGGGGAGATACGCAGTATTTT. It codes for CATSDPTGGDTQYF.

The chain recombines TRBV30 with TRBJ2-7; D is perhaps TRBD2 (6 bases). Per germline, CDR1 GTSNPN and CDR2 SVGIG (reference sequence). The CDR3 is made up of 16 amino acids. Trimming removed 6 bases from V and 6 bases from J, with 27 bases in between. CDR3 coding DNA: TGTGCCTGTCATGCTGTGACGAAAAGGGAGGCCGGCGAGCAGTACTTC. It is translated as CACHAVTKREAGEQYF.

At least ten counts were recorded for this clonotype. This chain uses TRBV12-3 or TRBV12-4 with TRBJ2-5, with D unresolved. This CDR3 contains 15 residues. The V end lost 5 bases, the J end lost 2 bases, and 15 bases lay between the germline ends. CDR3 nucleotides: TGTGCCAGCAGTGAGGCAGGATTAGTTCAAGAGACCCAGTACTTC. Translation gives CASSEAGLVQETQYF.

The CDR3 DNA is TGTGCCAGCAGTTTGCGGGGGGCAGGGACCTACGAGCAGTACTTC. Its protein is CASSLRGAGTYEQYF. The chain employs TRBV27 and TRBJ2-7, with 8 bases fitting TRBD2. V shed 3 bases, J shed 2 bases, and the junction held 6 bases outside the gene matches. Germline values: CDR1 MNHEY, CDR2 SMNVEV (reference sequence). The CDR3 contains 15 residues.

The rearrangement joins TRBV27 to TRBJ2-3, with D possibly being TRBD2 (5 bases). The germline V gene has CDR1 MNHEY and CDR2 SMNVEV (reference sequence). The CDR3 sequence is 15 residues long. V was pared by 3 bases and J by 3 bases, with 13 bases between. CDR3 residues: CASSFRGWGTDTQYF. The CDR3 nucleotides read TGTGCCAGCAGTTTCCGGGGATGGGGAACAGATACGCAGTATTTT.

This clonotype was counted ten times or more. The gene calls are TRBV5-5 and TRBJ1-2; 7 nucleotides line up with TRBD1. The germline gives CDR1 SGHKS, CDR2 YYEKEE (reference sequence). The CDR3 is 14 amino acids. Trimming cost V 1 base and J 4 bases; bases outside gene matches: 4. The CDR3 sequence: CASSLRDSRYGYTF. CDR3 sequence (DNA): TGTGCCAGCAGCTTGAGGGACAGTCGCTATGGCTACACCTTC.

This clonotype showed up many times. The gene calls are TRBV28 and TRBJ2-5; D possibly uses TRBD1 or TRBD2 (6 bases each). CDR3 size: 15 residues. With 8 bases removed from V and 5 bases from J, the gap between germline ends came to 21 bases. Germline CDR1 MDHEN, CDR2 SYDVKM. The CDR3 DNA is TGTGCCAGCGCGGGCCCCGGGGGCCGATTTGAGACCCAGTACTTC. Translated: CASAGPGGRFETQYF.

There are many counts of this clonotype. This chain connects TRBV12-3 or TRBV12-4 to TRBJ1-1; D might be TRBD1 (5 bases). The CDR3 totals 14 residues. Deletions cut 1 base from V and 4 bases from J, with 10 bases between. CDR3 residues: CASSLEAGTTEAFF. CDR3 coding DNA: TGTGCCAGCAGTTTAGAAGCGGGGACCACTGAAGCTTTCTTT.

V gene TRBV24-1 combines with J gene TRBJ2-5; a weak D match, TRBD2 (6 bases). Germline CDR1 reads KGHDR; CDR2 reads SFDVKD. The CDR3 is 14 residues long. V was trimmed by 1 base and J by 4 bases, leaving 9 bases between them. CDR3 in DNA: TGTGCCACCAGTGATTTAGGAGGGCGAGAGACCCAGTACTTC. Its translation is CATSDLGGRETQYF.

In its sample, this clonotype was seen many times. This sequence joins TRBV6-6 and TRBJ2-7, with D hard to call. Germline-derived CDR1 and CDR2 are MNHNY and SVGAGI (reference sequence). Trimming shortened V by 0 bases and J by 3 bases, and 6 bases separated the two germline ends. The CDR3 sequence is 13 residues long. CDR3 residues: CASSYSAGYEQYF. The CDR3 DNA sequence: TGTGCCAGCAGTTACTCGGCAGGCTACGAGCAGTACTTC.

In this sample, this clonotype turned up many times. CDR3 sequence (DNA): TGTGCCAGCAGTTTAAGGGGCCCAGGGTTCACCGGGGAGCTGTTTTTT. Translation gives CASSLRGPGFTGELFF. The genes are TRBV27 and TRBJ2-2; D may be TRBD1 (5 bases). CDR3 size: 16 residues. Germline CDR1 is MNHEY and CDR2 is SMNVEV (reference sequence). V was shortened by 2 bases and J by 4 bases, with 14 bases between the two germline ends.

The J gene is TRBJ2-1, the V gene TRBV6-5; D may correspond to TRBD1 or TRBD2 (5 bases each). This CDR3 contains 11 residues. The V end was cut by 8 bases, the J end by 10 bases, with 12 bases between. Germline loops: CDR1 MNHEY, CDR2 SVGAGI. CDR3 nucleotides: TGTGCCAGCCGAGGGGTGTCGGAGCAGTTCTTC. Translated, it gives CASRGVSEQFF.

The V gene is TRBV6-2 or TRBV6-3, the J gene TRBJ1-5; 10 bases match TRBD1. From germline, CDR1 is MNHEY and CDR2 SVGEGT. The CDR3 sequence is 15 residues long. V was pared by 5 bases and J by 3 bases, with 4 bases of the junction left unmatched. The CDR3 bases are TGTGCCAGCAGTGGGACAGGGGTCCTCAATCAGCCCCAGCATTTT. Protein: CASSGTGVLNQPQHF.

This clonotype was detected many times. The chain has TRBV27 and TRBJ2-3; 10 bases match TRBD2. From germline, CDR1 is MNHEY and CDR2 SMNVEV (reference sequence). Losses at the gene ends were 2 bases for V and 3 bases for J; bases not matched to a gene: 5. This CDR3 has 16 residues. CDR3 amino acids: CASSLGAGGLTDTQYF. The CDR3 bases are TGTGCCAGCAGTTTAGGAGCGGGAGGGCTGACAGATACGCAGTATTTT.

This clonotype has more than one count but fewer than ten. The chain recombines TRBV6-1 with TRBJ2-1, with 13 bases that match TRBD2. The V gene's germline CDR1 is MNHNS and CDR2 SASEGT. There are 15 residues in the CDR3. V was clipped by 6 bases and J by 7 bases; unmatched bases: 6. The CDR3, as DNA: TGTGCCAGCAGCAAACTAGCGGGAGGGCCAAATGAGCAGTTCTTC. Residues: CASSKLAGGPNEQFF.

The gene calls are TRBV7-6 and TRBJ2-5, with 7 bases aligning to TRBD2. The CDR3 length is 14 residues. V was clipped by 0 bases and J by 5 bases; unmatched bases: 3. Germline CDR1 SGHVS, CDR2 FNYEAQ. CDR3 sequence reads: CASSLAASGETQYF. The CDR3 DNA follows: TGTGCCAGCAGCTTAGCCGCTAGCGGCGAGACCCAGTACTTC.

This clonotype was found many times. The chain recombines TRBV27 with TRBJ2-7; D unclear. CDR3 length equals 12 residues. Trimming left V 6 bases short and J 2 bases short, with 8 bases between. Germline values: CDR1 MNHEY, CDR2 SMNVEV (reference sequence). The CDR3 DNA follows: TGTGCCAGCAGGGGCGCACCCTACGAGCAGTACTTC. Encoded protein: CASRGAPYEQYF.

This clonotype was recorded many times. The chain joins TRBV4-1 to TRBJ1-2; tentatively, D is TRBD1 (5 bases). From germline, CDR1 is MGHRA and CDR2 YSYEKL. The CDR3 consists of 14 residues. V was clipped by 1 base and J by 8 bases, with 14 bases between them. CDR3 sequence: CASSQVGQGDGYTF. The CDR3 DNA sequence: TGCGCCAGCAGCCAAGTAGGTCAGGGAGACGGCTACACCTTC.

This clonotype was detected many times. V gene TRBV6-2 or TRBV6-3 combines with J gene TRBJ2-7; 7 bases fit TRBD2. The CDR3 totals 16 residues. Germline CDR1 is MNHEY and CDR2 is SVGEGT. V lost 2 bases, J lost 2 bases, and 9 bases stayed unmatched. The CDR3 sequence is CASSYDRDYPTYEQYF. The CDR3 DNA follows: TGTGCCAGCAGTTACGACCGGGACTACCCGACCTACGAGCAGTACTTC.

For this clonotype: A much larger clonotype is one base distant, so this may be a read error. The gene calls are TRBV5-1 and TRBJ2-7; 8 nucleotides line up with TRBD1. V trimming: 1 base; J trimming: 3 bases; junction bases outside the gene matches: 9. Germline assignment: CDR1 SGHRS and CDR2 YFSETQ. CDR3 size: 16 residues. This CDR3 reads CASSLQGASASYEQYF. DNA of the CDR3: TGCGCCAGCAGCTTGCAGGGGGCTAGCGCGAGCTACGAGCAGTACTTC.

Regarding this clonotype: A single base separates this from a much larger clone, so it may be a read error. The V call is TRBV21-1, the J call TRBJ1-2; no DNA check was done on the table's D call, TRBD1. TRBV21-1 counts as a pseudogene. This CDR3 has 15 residues. The CDR3 loop reads CASSKEGWCRVGYTF. The CDR3 DNA reads TGTGCCAGCAGCAAAGAAGGTTGGTGCAGGGTCGGCTACACCTTC.

In the case of this clonotype: Being one base from a much bigger clone, this may be a read error. The chain joins TRBV12-3 or TRBV12-4 to TRBJ2-7; D unresolved. The germline V and J ends were trimmed by 4 bases and 4 bases, with 11 bases remaining between them. CDR3 size: 13 residues. CDR3 coding DNA: TGTGCCAGCAGTTCCCCGGAGACGTACGAGCAGTACTTC. As protein: CASSSPETYEQYF.